What follows are 19 T cell receptor beta chains derived from one specimen sequenced in a study of shared clonotypes between healthy human individuals. Clones were sequenced by immunoSEQ multiplex PCR, and TCRdb holds only the in-frame ones, with some missing. The sample yields over a million clones, roughly 80% seen once. Material: memory CD4+ T cells sorted from blood. Subset noted: CD45RA-negative fraction. Every receptor here comes from a man younger than 30 in good health.

The J gene is TRBJ1-5, the V gene TRBV18; D unresolved. The germline V gene encodes CDR1 KGHSH and CDR2 LQKENI. V was cut by 8 bases and J by 2 bases, with 13 bases left in between. The CDR3 consists of 14 residues. CDR3 loop: CASPFGKGNQPQHF. Here the CDR3 DNA reads TGTGCCAGCCCTTTTGGGAAGGGCAATCAGCCCCAGCATTTT. Full variable domain (remainder filled in from reference TRBV18 and TRBJ1-5): NAGVMQNPRHLVRRRGQEARLRCSPMKGHSHVYWYRQLPEEGLKFMVYLQKENIIDESGMPKERFSAEFPKEGPSILRIQQVVRGDSAAYFCASPFGKGNQPQHFGDGTRLSIL.

This clone was observed a single time. The chain uses TRBV29-1 and TRBJ1-1, with 7 bases lining up with TRBD1. The CDR3 loop spans 12 amino acids. V gave up 7 bases and J gave up 6 bases; unmatched junction bases: 8. Germline CDR1 and CDR2: SQVTM and ANQGSEA. The CDR3 bases are TGCAGCGCCGTAGACAGGGTCCCTGAAGCTTTCTTT. It translates to CSAVDRVPEAFF.

The V call is TRBV7-6, the J call TRBJ2-7; weak D call: TRBD2 (6 bases). The CDR3 is 15 residues long. V lost 5 bases to trimming and J lost 5 bases, with 19 bases between them. Looked up from germline, CDR1 is SGHVS and CDR2 is FNYEAQ. The CDR3 nucleotides read TGTGCCAGCAGCGCCCGCCGGGACTCCCCCAACGAGCAGTACTTC. Translation: CASSARRDSPNEQYF. The full variable domain, in which reference TRBV7-6 and TRBJ2-7 provide the parts outside the CDR3, is GAGVSQSPRYKVTKRGQDVALRCDPISGHVSLYWYRQALGQGPEFLTYFNYEAQQDKSGLPNDRFSAERPEGSISTLTIQRTEQRDSAMYRCASSARRDSPNEQYFGPGTRLTVT.

For the CDR3, the DNA is TGTGCCAGCAGTTCGGGGGCATCGAACACCGGGGAGCTGTTTTTT. This translates into CASSSGASNTGELFF. The chain uses TRBV5-5 and TRBJ2-2; D assignment may be TRBD1 or TRBD2 (6 bases each). This CDR3 region has 15 residues. Trimming removed 5 bases from V and 0 bases from J, with 11 bases in between. Germline V gives CDR1 SGHKS, CDR2 YYEKEE (reference sequence).

The J gene is TRBJ1-2, the V gene TRBV2; 8 nucleotides line up with TRBD1. The germline V gene encodes CDR1 SNHLY and CDR2 FYNNEI. J gave up 6 bases and V 6 bases, and 9 bases lay outside the gene matches. The CDR3 is 14 residues long. The CDR3 DNA reads as TGTGCCAGCAGCCGGACAGGGAAGGGGAATGGCTACACCTTC. Translating gives CASSRTGKGNGYTF.

V is TRBV21-1 and J is TRBJ2-3; the table calls TRBD1, which could not be checked here. TRBV21-1 has pseudogene status. The CDR3 spans 16 residues. This CDR3 is CASSKVTNTHTDTQYF. CDR3 in DNA: TGTGCCAGCAGCAAAGTAACAAACACCCACACAGATACGCAGTATTTT.

The chain recombines TRBV5-4 with TRBJ2-4; TRBD1 aligns across 7 bases. The CDR3 spans 14 residues. Germline V gene lookup returns CDR1 SGHNT and CDR2 YYREEE (reference sequence). V lost 2 bases to trimming and J lost 4 bases; unmatched junction nucleotides: 3. The CDR3 region is CASSFGTDKNIQYF. The CDR3 region has the DNA TGTGCCAGCAGCTTCGGGACAGATAAAAACATTCAGTACTTC.

This clone appeared a few times. V and J are TRBV6-1 and TRBJ1-2; 8 bases match TRBD1. CDR3 size: 15 residues. CDR1 and CDR2 (germline): MNHNS, SASEGT. The trim removed 4 bases at V and 4 bases at J, leaving 8 bases unmatched. CDR3 region: CASSGRTGGGYGYTF. The CDR3 nucleotides read TGTGCCAGCAGTGGAAGAACAGGGGGAGGCTATGGCTACACCTTC.

V gene TRBV7-3 combines with J gene TRBJ2-6; D is ambiguous. Per the germline V gene, CDR1 is SGHTA and CDR2 is FQGTGA. Trimming removed 2 bases at V and 2 bases at J, with 7 bases between. The CDR3 length is 15 residues. The CDR3: CASSLGPPGANVLTF. CDR3 DNA sequence: TGTGCCAGCAGCTTAGGTCCACCTGGGGCCAACGTCCTGACTTTC.

This clone was detected many times. The chain couples TRBV19 to TRBJ1-2; 8 bases fit TRBD1. Germline trimming cut 3 bases from V and 4 bases from J; bases unmatched to any gene: 4. The germline V gene has CDR1 LNHDA and CDR2 SQIVND (reference sequence). The CDR3 is 14 amino acids. CDR3 DNA: TGTGCCAGTAGTATGCAGGGGGCTGGCTATGGCTACACCTTC. This codes for CASSMQGAGYGYTF.

The V and J genes are TRBV11-3 and TRBJ2-5, with D uncertain. The CDR3 totals 15 residues. The ends were cut back, 1 base at V and 5 bases at J, with 14 bases in the middle. Germline CDR1 is SGHNT and CDR2 is YENEEA. The DNA of the CDR3 is TGTGCCAGCAGCTTAGGAGGAAGAAGCTCGGAGACCCAGTACTTC. Residues: CASSLGGRSSETQYF.

The genes are TRBV10-3 and TRBJ2-3; D is perhaps TRBD2 (6 bases). The ends were cut back, 11 bases at V and 1 base at J, with 19 bases in the middle. Per the germline V gene, CDR1 is ENHRY and CDR2 is SYGVKD. The CDR3 extends over 15 amino acids. CDR3 nucleotides: TGTGCCGTCGAGGAGGGCGGGCCACGCACAGATACGCAGTATTTT. Its protein product is CAVEEGGPRTDTQYF.

The CDR3 protein is CASSIQEGVGELFF. The CDR3 nucleotides read TGTGCCAGCAGTATACAGGAAGGCGTCGGGGAGCTGTTTTTT. The V call is TRBV2, the J call TRBJ2-2; tentatively, D is TRBD1 (5 bases). V gave up 5 bases and J gave up 7 bases, with 14 bases separating them. The CDR3 is 14 residues long. Germline V lookup: CDR1 SNHLY, CDR2 FYNNEI.

V and J are TRBV5-8 and TRBJ2-7; a possible D gene is TRBD1 (6 bases). Germline loops: CDR1 SGHTS, CDR2 YDEGEE. The CDR3 loop spans 11 amino acids. Trimming cost V 3 bases and J 6 bases, with 7 bases left between them. CDR3 sequence: CASSYRVEQYF. CDR3 in DNA: TGTGCCAGCAGCTACAGGGTCGAGCAGTACTTC.

This chain connects TRBV28 to TRBJ2-7; D call uncertain. CDR3 length equals 13 residues. Trimming took off 3 bases at V and 4 bases at J, with 10 bases between the two ends. CDR1 and CDR2 (germline): MDHEN, SYDVKM. The CDR3, as DNA: TGTGCCAGCAGTTTGGGTAACCCGTACGAGCAGTACTTC. Amino acid sequence: CASSLGNPYEQYF.

This chain links TRBV27 with TRBJ2-5; the match to TRBD2 covers 10 bases. The germline V gene encodes CDR1 MNHEY and CDR2 SMNVEV (reference sequence). The V gene end was trimmed by 3 bases and the J gene end by 2 bases; junction bases not matched to a gene: 3. The length of the CDR3 is 15 residues. CDR3 in DNA: TGTGCCAGCAGTTTTAGCGGGGGGAAACAAGAGACCCAGTACTTC. As protein: CASSFSGGKQETQYF.

The genes are TRBV19 and TRBJ2-5, with D perhaps TRBD1 (5 bases). The CDR3 spans 15 residues. V was cut by 4 bases and J by 1 base, with 13 bases left in between. The germline V gene encodes CDR1 LNHDA and CDR2 SQIVND (reference sequence). The CDR3: CASSKWGGRQETQYF. As DNA, the CDR3 is TGTGCCAGTAGTAAATGGGGCGGCCGCCAAGAGACCCAGTACTTC.

The rearrangement links TRBV5-5 to TRBJ1-2; D unclear. V was shortened by 6 bases and J by 8 bases, with 23 bases between the two germline ends. Germline V CDR1 and CDR2: SGHKS, YYEKEE (reference sequence). This CDR3 contains 15 residues. The CDR3 spells CASTNEAGRVGGYTF. CDR3 in DNA: TGTGCCAGCACCAATGAGGCAGGTCGGGTTGGAGGCTACACCTTC.

About this clone itself: The same CDR3 arises from other DNA sequences in this sample as well. The chain links TRBV30 to TRBJ2-5, with D unclear. The V gene lost 1 base and the J gene lost 1 base, with 7 bases spanning the gap. CDR1 is GTSNPN and CDR2 is SVGIG in the germline V gene (reference sequence). This CDR3 has 13 amino acids. DNA for the CDR3: TGTGCCTGGAGTGGGGGTCTCCAAGAGACCCAGTACTTC. It encodes CAWSGGLQETQYF.